The source of this TCR beta chain is a study of T cell repertoires in cytomegalovirus infection. CDR3 size: 13 residues. From germline, CDR1 is MNHNS and CDR2 SASEGT. V lost 10 bases to trimming and J lost 6 bases; unmatched junction nucleotides: 10. TCRdb re-derived calls from the reads in MiXCR, one entry per CDR3 protein. The table shows some 700,000 distinct CDR3 sequences, with roughly a third occurring only once. Regarding this clonotype: Its antigen is not known.

Notes on the study in general: Cumulative frequency (of public TCR beta family members) identified carriers of CMV plus the relevant HLA. There were HLA-C-restricted CMV-specific TCR beta clonotypes dominating the ex vivo response.

This chain uses TRBV6-1 with TRBJ2-3; 7 positions match TRBD2. The sample was PBMCs. The sequence came from a human donor in good health (CMV status not recorded). Some clones in this sample may be carry-over from other donors' samples. For the CDR3, the DNA is TGTGCCACTACGTATGGGGGGGTGGATACGCAGTATTTT. It is translated as CATTYGGVDTQYF.